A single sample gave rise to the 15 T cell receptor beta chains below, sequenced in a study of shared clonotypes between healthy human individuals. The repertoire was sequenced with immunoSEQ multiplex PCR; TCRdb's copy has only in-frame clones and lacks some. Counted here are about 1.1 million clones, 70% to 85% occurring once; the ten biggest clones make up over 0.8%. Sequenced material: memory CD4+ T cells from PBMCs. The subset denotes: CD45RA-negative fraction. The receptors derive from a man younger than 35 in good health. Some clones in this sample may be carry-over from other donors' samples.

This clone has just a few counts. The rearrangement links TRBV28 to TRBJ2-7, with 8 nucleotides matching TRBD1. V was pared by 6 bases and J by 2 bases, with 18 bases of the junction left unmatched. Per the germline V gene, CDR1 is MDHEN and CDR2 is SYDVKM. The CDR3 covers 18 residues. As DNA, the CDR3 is TGTGCCAGCAGCATGACCGGGACAGGAATTATTTCTCCCTACGAGCAGTACTTC. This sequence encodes CASSMTGTGIISPYEQYF.

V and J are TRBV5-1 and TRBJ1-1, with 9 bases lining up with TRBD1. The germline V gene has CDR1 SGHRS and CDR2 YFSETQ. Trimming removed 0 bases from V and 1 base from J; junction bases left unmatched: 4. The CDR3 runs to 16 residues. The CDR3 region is CASSLAGTGSNTEAFF. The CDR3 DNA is TGCGCCAGCAGCTTGGCCGGGACAGGGTCGAACACTGAAGCTTTCTTT.

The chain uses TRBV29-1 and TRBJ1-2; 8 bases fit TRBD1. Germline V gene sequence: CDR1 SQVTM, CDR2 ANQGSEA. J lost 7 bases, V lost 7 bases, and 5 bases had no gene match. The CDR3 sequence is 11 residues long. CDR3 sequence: CSAQGAGGYTF. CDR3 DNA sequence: TGCAGCGCCCAGGGGGCGGGTGGCTACACCTTC.

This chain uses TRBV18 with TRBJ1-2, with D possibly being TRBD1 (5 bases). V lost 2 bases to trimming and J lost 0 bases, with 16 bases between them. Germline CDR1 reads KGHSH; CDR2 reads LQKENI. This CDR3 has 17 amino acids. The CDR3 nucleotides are TGTGCCAGCTCACCAACCTTCGCGCAGGGAGCTAACTATGGCTACACCTTC. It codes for CASSPTFAQGANYGYTF.

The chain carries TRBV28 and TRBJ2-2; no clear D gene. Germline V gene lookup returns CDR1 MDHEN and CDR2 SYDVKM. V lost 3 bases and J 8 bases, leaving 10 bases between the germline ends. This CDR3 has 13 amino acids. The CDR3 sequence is CASSLAVPGELFF. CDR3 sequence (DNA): TGTGCCAGCAGTTTGGCGGTTCCGGGGGAGCTGTTTTTT. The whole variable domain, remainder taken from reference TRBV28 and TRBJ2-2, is DVKVTQSSRYLVKRTGEKVFLECVQDMDHENMFWYRQDPGLGLRLIYFSYDVKMKEKGDIPEGYSVSREKKERFSLILESASTNQTSMYLCASSLAVPGELFFGEGSRLTVL.

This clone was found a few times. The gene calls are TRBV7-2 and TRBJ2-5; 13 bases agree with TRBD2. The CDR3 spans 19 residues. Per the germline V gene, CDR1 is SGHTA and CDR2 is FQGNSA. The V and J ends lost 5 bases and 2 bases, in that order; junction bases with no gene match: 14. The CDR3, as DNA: TGTGCCAGCAGCAATCAATTCGGGACTAGCGGGGACGTTCAAGAGACCCAGTACTTC. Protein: CASSNQFGTSGDVQETQYF.

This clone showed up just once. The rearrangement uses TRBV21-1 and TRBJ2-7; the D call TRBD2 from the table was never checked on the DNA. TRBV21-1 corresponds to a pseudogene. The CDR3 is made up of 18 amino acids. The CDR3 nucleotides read TGTGCCAGCAGCACCCATCGGGCTAGCGGGAGGAGTAGGGACGAGCAGTACTTC. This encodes CASSTHRASGRSRDEQYF.

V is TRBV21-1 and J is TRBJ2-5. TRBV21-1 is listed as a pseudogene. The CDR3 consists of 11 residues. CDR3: CASSKRETQYF. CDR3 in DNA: TGTGCCAGCAGCAAAAGGGAGACCCAGTACTTC.

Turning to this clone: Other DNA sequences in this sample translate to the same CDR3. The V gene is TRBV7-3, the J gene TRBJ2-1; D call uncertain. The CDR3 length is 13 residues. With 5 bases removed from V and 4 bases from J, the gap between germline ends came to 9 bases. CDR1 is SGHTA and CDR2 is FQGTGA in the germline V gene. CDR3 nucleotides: TGTGCCAGCAGCCCCGGACCTTACAATGAGCAGTTCTTC. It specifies CASSPGPYNEQFF.

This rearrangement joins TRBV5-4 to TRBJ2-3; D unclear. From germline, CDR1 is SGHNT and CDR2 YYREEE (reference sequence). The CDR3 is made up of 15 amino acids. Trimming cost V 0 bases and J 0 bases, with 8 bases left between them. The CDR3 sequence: CASSLAVGSTDTQYF. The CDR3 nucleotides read TGTGCCAGCAGCTTGGCGGTGGGTAGCACAGATACGCAGTATTTT.

Written as DNA, the CDR3 is TGCGCCAGCAGCACCGGGCCCCGGCAGAACACTGAAGCTTTCTTT. It is translated as CASSTGPRQNTEAFF. The chain couples TRBV5-1 to TRBJ1-1; D call uncertain. In germline, CDR1 is SGHRS, CDR2 YFSETQ. With 4 bases removed from V and 1 base from J, the gap between germline ends came to 14 bases. The CDR3 sequence is 15 residues long.

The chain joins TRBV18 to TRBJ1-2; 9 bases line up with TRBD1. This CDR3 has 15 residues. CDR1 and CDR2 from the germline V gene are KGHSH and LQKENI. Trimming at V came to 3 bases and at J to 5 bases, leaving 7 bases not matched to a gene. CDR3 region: CASSPGTGPTYGYTF. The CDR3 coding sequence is TGTGCCAGCTCACCCGGGACAGGGCCCACATATGGCTACACCTTC.

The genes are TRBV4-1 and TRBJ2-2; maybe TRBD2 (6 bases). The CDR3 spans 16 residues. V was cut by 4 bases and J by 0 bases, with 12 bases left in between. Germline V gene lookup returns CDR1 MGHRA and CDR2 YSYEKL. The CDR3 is CASSRILAPNTGELFF. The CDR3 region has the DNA TGCGCCAGCAGCCGCATACTAGCACCGAACACCGGGGAGCTGTTTTTT.

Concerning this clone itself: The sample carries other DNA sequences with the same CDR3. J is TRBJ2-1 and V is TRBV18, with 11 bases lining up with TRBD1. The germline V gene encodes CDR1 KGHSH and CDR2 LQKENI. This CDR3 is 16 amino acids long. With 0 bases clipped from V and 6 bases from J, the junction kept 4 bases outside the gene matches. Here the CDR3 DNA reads TGTGCCAGCTCACCACCGGGACAGGGGGTAGCCAATGAGCAGTTCTTC. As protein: CASSPPGQGVANEQFF.

The CDR3: CASSQDASVGSDTQYF. CDR3 bases: TGCGCCAGCAGCCAAGATGCTAGTGTTGGCTCAGATACGCAGTATTTT. The gene calls are TRBV4-3 and TRBJ2-3; D gene unclear. CDR1 LGHNA and CDR2 YSLEER come from the germline V gene. The ends were cut back, 0 bases at V and 4 bases at J, with 14 bases in the middle. This CDR3 contains 16 residues.